A single sample is the source of the 12 T cell receptor beta chains below, sequenced in a study of cytomegalovirus exposure and HLA in healthy donors. The PCR had 60 Vbeta and 13 Jbeta primers. Assay used: immunoSEQ multiplex PCR; TCRdb lists only in-frame clones, some missing. The sample includes fewer than 250,000 clones, roughly 80% of them seen just once. The sequenced sample consisted of PBMCs. The source is a male donor in good health and CMV-seronegative.

The rearrangement uses TRBV7-8 and TRBJ2-5; possible D gene TRBD1, 5 bases. Trimming removed 3 bases at V and 5 bases at J, with 13 bases between. The germline gives CDR1 SGHVS, CDR2 FQNEAQ. The CDR3 is 14 residues long. CDR3 sequence (DNA): TGTGCCAGCAGCTTTAGGGGTCTAGGGGAGACCCAGTACTTC. Its translation is CASSFRGLGETQYF.

The chain uses TRBV29-1 and TRBJ2-1, with 12 bases lining up with TRBD2. Losses at the gene ends were 4 bases for V and 13 bases for J; bases not matched to a gene: 11. The germline CDR1 and CDR2 sequences are SQVTM and ANQGSEA. CDR3 length: 14 amino acids. DNA for the CDR3: TGCAGCGTTGGAGGACTAGCGGGAAAAGGGGGACAGTTCTTC. Protein product: CSVGGLAGKGGQFF.

CDR3 in amino acids: CASSAGFGGARIGAFF. The CDR3 DNA is TGTGCCAGCAGTGCCGGTTTTGGGGGGGCGCGCATCGGAGCTTTCTTT. The chain carries TRBV2 and TRBJ1-1, with D possibly matching TRBD1 (6 bases). The CDR3 runs 16 residues. With 4 bases removed from V and 10 bases from J, the gap between germline ends came to 25 bases. Germline-derived CDR1 and CDR2 are SNHLY and FYNNEI.

The CDR3 coding sequence is TGTGCCACCAGCGGCGCAGGATTCACAGATACGCAGTATTTT. It yields the protein CATSGAGFTDTQYF. J is TRBJ2-3 and V is TRBV15; D unresolved. This CDR3 has 14 residues. Germline V gene data show CDR1 as LNHNV and CDR2 as YYDKDF (reference sequence). Trimming cost V 5 bases and J 2 bases, with 11 bases left between them.

The genes are TRBV5-6 and TRBJ2-7; 11 bases line up with TRBD2. The CDR3 covers 15 residues. CDR1 is SGHDT, CDR2 YYEEEE, per germline. Trimming at V came to 5 bases and at J to 4 bases, leaving 8 bases not matched to a gene. As DNA, the CDR3 is TGTGCCAGCAGTCCAGGGGCTAGCGGGAGGTACGAGCAGTACTTC. The encoded protein is CASSPGASGRYEQYF.

The V gene is TRBV19, the J gene TRBJ2-1; TRBD2 aligns across 10 bases. The CDR3 totals 15 residues. Germline values: CDR1 LNHDA, CDR2 SQIVND (reference sequence). The ends lost 3 bases at V and 5 bases at J; junction bases unmatched: 4. The CDR3 DNA reads TGTGCCAGTAGTATCTTACTAGCGGGGAACAATGAGCAGTTCTTC. Its protein product is CASSILLAGNNEQFF.

The rearrangement joins TRBV5-1 to TRBJ2-2, with 7 bases aligning to TRBD2. This CDR3 spans 15 amino acids. Germline V gives CDR1 SGHRS, CDR2 YFSETQ. V lost 3 bases, J lost 0 bases, and 2 bases stayed unmatched. Here the CDR3 reads CASSSSGTNTGELFF. Written as DNA, the CDR3 is TGCGCCAGCAGCTCGAGCGGGACGAACACCGGGGAGCTGTTTTTT. Filled out from reference TRBV5-1 and TRBJ2-2, the complete variable domain reads KAGVTQTPRYLIKTRGQQVTLSCSPISGHRSVSWYQQTPGQGLQFLFEYFSETQRNKGNFPGRFSGRQFSNSRSEMNVSTLELGDSALYLCASSSSGTNTGELFFGEGSRLTVL.

The chain employs TRBV30 and TRBJ1-6; 7 bases match TRBD1. Trimming at V came to 5 bases and at J to 7 bases, leaving 5 bases not matched to a gene. This CDR3 comprises 13 residues. Germline CDR1 GTSNPN, CDR2 SVGIG (reference sequence). This CDR3 is CAWDRVGNSPLHF. DNA for the CDR3: TGTGCCTGGGACAGGGTGGGGAATTCACCCCTCCACTTT.

The genes are TRBV18 and TRBJ2-7; 8 nucleotides agree with TRBD1. The CDR3 consists of 14 residues. J was trimmed by 6 bases and V by 1 base; bases with no gene match: 5. Germline V CDR1 and CDR2: KGHSH, LQKENI. The CDR3 DNA follows: TGTGCCAGCTCACCACTGGGACAGGTGAGCGAGCAGTACTTC. It specifies CASSPLGQVSEQYF.

The chain has TRBV6-5 and TRBJ2-5, with TRBD1 matching 7 bases. Germline CDR1 MNHEY, CDR2 SVGAGI. V lost 4 bases to trimming and J lost 0 bases; unmatched junction nucleotides: 8. The CDR3 sequence is 16 residues long. Here the CDR3 reads CASSSRQGWYQETQYF. Here the CDR3 DNA reads TGTGCCAGCAGTTCTCGACAGGGCTGGTACCAAGAGACCCAGTACTTC.

This sequence joins TRBV6-4 and TRBJ2-7; tentatively, D is TRBD1 (6 bases). V lost 6 bases to trimming and J lost 6 bases, with 15 bases between them. The CDR3 runs 13 residues. Germline CDR1 MRHNA, CDR2 SNTAGT. CDR3 sequence reads: CASSANIQGEQYF. The DNA of the CDR3 is TGTGCCAGCAGCGCTAATATACAGGGCGAGCAGTACTTC.

The chain carries TRBV28 and TRBJ1-2; D remains unclear. Trimming removed 6 bases at V and 8 bases at J, with 19 bases between. Per germline, CDR1 MDHEN and CDR2 SYDVKM. This CDR3 is 14 amino acids long. CDR3 nucleotides: TGTGCCAGCAGCATAGGGAGAGCTTCGGGAGGCTACACCTTC. Its protein is CASSIGRASGGYTF.